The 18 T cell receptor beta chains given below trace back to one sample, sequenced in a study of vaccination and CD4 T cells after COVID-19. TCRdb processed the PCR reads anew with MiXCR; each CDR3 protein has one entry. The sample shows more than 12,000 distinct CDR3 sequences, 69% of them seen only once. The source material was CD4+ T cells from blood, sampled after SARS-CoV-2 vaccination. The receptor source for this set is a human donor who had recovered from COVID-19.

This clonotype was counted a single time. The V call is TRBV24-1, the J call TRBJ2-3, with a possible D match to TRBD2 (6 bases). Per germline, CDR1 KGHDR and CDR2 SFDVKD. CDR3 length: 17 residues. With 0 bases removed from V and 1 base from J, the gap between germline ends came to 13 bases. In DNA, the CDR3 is TGTGCCACCAGTGATTTGATTTCGGGAGTTGGCACAGATACGCAGTATTTT. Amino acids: CATSDLISGVGTDTQYF.

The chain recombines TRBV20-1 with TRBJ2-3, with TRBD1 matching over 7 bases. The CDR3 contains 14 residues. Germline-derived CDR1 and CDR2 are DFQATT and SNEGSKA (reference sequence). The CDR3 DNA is TGCAGCGCTGGTCTGACAGGGACCTCTGATACGCAGTATTTT. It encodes CSAGLTGTSDTQYF.

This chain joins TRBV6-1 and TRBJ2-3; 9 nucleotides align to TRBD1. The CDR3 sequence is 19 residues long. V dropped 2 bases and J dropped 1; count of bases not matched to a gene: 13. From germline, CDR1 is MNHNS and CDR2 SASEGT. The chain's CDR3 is CASSESHFLQGAGTDTQYF. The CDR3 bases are TGTGCCAGCAGTGAATCCCACTTCCTACAGGGGGCTGGCACAGATACGCAGTATTTT.

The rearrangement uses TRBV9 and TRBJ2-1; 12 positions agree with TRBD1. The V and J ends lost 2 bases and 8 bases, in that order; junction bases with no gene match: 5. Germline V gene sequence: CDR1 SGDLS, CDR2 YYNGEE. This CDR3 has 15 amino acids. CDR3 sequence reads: CASSVRGTGGYEQFF. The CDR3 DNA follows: TGTGCCAGCAGCGTGAGGGGGACAGGGGGCTATGAGCAGTTCTTC.

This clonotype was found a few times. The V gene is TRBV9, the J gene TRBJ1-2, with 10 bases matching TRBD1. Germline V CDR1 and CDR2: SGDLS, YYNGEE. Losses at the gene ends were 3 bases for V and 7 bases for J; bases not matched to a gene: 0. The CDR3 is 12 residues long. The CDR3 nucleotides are TGTGCCAGCAGCGGACAGGGGGCTGGCTACACCTTC. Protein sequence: CASSGQGAGYTF. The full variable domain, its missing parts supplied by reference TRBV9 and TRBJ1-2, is DSGVTQTPKHLITATGQRVTLRCSPRSGDLSVYWYQQSLDQGLQFLIQYYNGEERAKGNILERFSAQQFPDLHSELNLSSLELGDSALYFCASSGQGAGYTFGSGTRLTVV.

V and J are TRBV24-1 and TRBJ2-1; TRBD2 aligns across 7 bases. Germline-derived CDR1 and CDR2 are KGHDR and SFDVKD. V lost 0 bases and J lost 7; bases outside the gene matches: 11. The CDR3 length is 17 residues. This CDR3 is CATSDLGRSSGWNEQFF. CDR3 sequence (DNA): TGTGCCACCAGTGATTTGGGGCGGTCTAGCGGCTGGAATGAGCAGTTCTTC.

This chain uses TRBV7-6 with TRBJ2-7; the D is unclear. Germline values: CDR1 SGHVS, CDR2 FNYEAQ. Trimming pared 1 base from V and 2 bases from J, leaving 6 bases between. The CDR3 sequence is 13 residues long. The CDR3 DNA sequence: TGTGCCAGCAGCTTAGGGCCCCCCTACGAGCAGTACTTC. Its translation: CASSLGPPYEQYF.

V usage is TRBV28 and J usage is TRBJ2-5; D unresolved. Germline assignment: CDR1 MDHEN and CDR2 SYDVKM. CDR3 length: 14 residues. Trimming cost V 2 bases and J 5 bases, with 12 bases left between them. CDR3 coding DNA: TGTGCCAGCAGTTTACTTCGGGCGGAGGAGACCCAGTACTTC. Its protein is CASSLLRAEETQYF.

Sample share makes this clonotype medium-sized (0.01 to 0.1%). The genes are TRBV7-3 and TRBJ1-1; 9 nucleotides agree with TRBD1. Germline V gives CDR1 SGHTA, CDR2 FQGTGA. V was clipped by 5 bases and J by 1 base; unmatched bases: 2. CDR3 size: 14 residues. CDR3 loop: CASSVTGGNTEAFF. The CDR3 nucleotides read TGTGCCAGCAGCGTGACAGGGGGGAACACTGAAGCTTTCTTT. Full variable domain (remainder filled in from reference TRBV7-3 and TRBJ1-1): GAGVSQTPSNKVTEKGKYVELRCDPISGHTALYWYRQSLGQGPEFLIYFQGTGAADDSGLPNDRFFAVRPEGSVSTLKIQRTERGDSAVYLCASSVTGGNTEAFFGQGTRLTVV.

The CDR3: CASSYDEVKLFF. Written as DNA, the CDR3 is TGTGCCAGCAGTTACGACGAGGTAAAACTGTTTTTT. V usage is TRBV6-2 or TRBV6-3 and J usage is TRBJ1-4; D is undetermined. CDR3 length: 12 amino acids. The germline gives CDR1 MNHEY, CDR2 SVGEGT. The V end lost 2 bases, the J end lost 10 bases, and 8 bases lay between the germline ends.

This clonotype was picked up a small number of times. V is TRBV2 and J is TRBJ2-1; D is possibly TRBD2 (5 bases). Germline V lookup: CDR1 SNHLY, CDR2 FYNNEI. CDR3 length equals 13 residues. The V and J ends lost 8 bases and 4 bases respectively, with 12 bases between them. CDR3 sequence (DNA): TGTGCCAGCCATCGGGGTCTTTACAATGAGCAGTTCTTC. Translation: CASHRGLYNEQFF.

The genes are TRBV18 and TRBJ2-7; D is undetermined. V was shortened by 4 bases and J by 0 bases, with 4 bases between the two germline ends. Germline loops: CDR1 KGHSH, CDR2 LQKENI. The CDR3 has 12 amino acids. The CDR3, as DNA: TGTGCCAGCTCACGAAGCTCCTACGAGCAGTACTTC. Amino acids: CASSRSSYEQYF. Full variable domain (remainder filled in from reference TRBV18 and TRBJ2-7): NAGVMQNPRHLVRRRGQEARLRCSPMKGHSHVYWYRQLPEEGLKFMVYLQKENIIDESGMPKERFSAEFPKEGPSILRIQQVVRGDSAAYFCASSRSSYEQYFGPGTRLTVT.

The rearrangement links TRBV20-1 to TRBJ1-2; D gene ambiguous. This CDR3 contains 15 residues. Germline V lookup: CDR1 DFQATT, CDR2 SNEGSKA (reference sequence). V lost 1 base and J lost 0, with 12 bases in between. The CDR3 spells CSARGAHATNYGYTF. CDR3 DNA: TGCAGTGCTAGAGGGGCACATGCTACTAACTATGGCTACACCTTC.

CDR3 sequence reads: CSATLAGAGEQFF. In DNA, the CDR3 is TGCAGTGCTACTCTGGCGGGAGCGGGTGAGCAGTTCTTC. The V call is TRBV20-1, the J call TRBJ2-1; 7 positions match TRBD2. This CDR3 has 13 residues. V was clipped by 4 bases and J by 9 bases; unmatched bases: 9. Germline CDR1 is DFQATT and CDR2 is SNEGSKA (reference sequence).

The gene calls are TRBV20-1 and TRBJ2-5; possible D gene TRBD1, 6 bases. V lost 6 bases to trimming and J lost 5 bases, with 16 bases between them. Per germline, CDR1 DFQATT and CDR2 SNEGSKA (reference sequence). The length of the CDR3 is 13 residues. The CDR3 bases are TGCAGTGCCACGGACAGTCGGCAGGAGACCCAGTACTTC. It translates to CSATDSRQETQYF.

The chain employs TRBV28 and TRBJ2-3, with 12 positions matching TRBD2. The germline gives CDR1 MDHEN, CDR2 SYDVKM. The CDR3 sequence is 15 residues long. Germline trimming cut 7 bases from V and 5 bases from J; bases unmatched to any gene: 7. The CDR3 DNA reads TGTGCCAGCAAAATTCCGGGACTAGCGGGAGATACGCAGTATTTT. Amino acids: CASKIPGLAGDTQYF.

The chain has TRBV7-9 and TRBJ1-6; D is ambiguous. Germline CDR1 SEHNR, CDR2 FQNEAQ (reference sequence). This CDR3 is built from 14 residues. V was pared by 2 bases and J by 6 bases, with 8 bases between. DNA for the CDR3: TGTGCCAGCAGCTTAATCACAGCTAATTCACCCCTCCACTTT. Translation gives CASSLITANSPLHF.

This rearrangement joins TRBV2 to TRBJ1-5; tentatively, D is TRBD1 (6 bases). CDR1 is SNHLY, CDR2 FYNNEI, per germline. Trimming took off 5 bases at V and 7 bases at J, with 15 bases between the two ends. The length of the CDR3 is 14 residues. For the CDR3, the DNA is TGTGCCAGCAGTTCCGGCCTGGGGGCCCAGCCCCAGCATTTT. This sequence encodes CASSSGLGAQPQHF.